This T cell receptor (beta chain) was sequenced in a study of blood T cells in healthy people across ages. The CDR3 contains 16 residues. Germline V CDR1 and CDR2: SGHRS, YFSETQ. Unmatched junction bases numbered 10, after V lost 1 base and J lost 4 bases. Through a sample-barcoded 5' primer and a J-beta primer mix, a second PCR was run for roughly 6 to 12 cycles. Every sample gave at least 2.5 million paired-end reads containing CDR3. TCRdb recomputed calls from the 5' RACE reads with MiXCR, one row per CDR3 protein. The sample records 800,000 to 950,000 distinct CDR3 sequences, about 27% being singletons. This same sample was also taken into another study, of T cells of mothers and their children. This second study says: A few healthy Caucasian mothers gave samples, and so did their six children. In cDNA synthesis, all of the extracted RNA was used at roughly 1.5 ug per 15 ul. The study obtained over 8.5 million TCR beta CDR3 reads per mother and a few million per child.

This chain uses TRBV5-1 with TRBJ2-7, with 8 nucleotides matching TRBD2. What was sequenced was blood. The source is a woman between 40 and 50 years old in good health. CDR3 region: CASSLRGGTSDYEQYF. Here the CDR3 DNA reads TGCGCCAGCAGCTTGCGCGGGGGGACCTCGGATTACGAGCAGTACTTC.